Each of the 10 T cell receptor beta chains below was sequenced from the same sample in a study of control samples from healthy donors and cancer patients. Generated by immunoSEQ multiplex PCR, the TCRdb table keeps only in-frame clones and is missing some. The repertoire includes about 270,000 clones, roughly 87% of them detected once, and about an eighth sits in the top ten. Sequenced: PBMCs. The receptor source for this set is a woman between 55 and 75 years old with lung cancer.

CDR3 residues: CAISEQGGDEQFF. The CDR3, as DNA: TGTGCCATCAGTGAACAGGGTGGTGATGAGCAGTTCTTC. The chain combines TRBV10-3 with TRBJ2-1; D may be TRBD1 (6 bases). The CDR3 is made up of 13 amino acids. Trimming removed 3 bases at V and 8 bases at J, with 11 bases between. CDR1 is ENHRY and CDR2 is SYGVKD in the germline V gene.

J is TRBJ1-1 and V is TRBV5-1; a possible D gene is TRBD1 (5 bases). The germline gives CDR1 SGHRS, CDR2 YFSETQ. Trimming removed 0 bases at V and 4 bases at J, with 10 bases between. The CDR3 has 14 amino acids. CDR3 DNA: TGCGCCAGCAGCTTGGCCCAGGGTGTCACTGAAGCTTTCTTT. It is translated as CASSLAQGVTEAFF.

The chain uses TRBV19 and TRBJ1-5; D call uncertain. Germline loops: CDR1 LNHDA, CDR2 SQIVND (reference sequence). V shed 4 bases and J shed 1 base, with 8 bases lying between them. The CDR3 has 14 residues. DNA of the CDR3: TGTGCCAGTAGTACTACCTGGAGCAATCAGCCCCAGCATTTT. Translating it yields CASSTTWSNQPQHF.

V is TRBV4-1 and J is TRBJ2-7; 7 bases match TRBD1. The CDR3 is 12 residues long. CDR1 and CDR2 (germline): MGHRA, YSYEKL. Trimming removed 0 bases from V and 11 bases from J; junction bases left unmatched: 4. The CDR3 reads CASSQEETGKYF. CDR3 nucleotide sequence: TGCGCCAGCAGCCAAGAGGAGACAGGGAAGTACTTC.

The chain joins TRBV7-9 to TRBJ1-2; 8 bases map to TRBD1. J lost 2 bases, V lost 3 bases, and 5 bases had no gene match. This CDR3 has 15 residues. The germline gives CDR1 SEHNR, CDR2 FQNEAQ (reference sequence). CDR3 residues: CASSLDRAPNYGYTF. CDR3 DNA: TGTGCCAGCAGCTTGGACAGGGCTCCAAACTATGGCTACACCTTC.

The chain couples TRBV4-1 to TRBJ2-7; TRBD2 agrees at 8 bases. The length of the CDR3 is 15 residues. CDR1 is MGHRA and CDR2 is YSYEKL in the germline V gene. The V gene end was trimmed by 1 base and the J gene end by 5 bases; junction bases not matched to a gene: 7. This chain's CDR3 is CASSQVSGGLNEQYF. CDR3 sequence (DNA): TGCGCCAGCAGCCAAGTATCGGGGGGGCTAAACGAGCAGTACTTC.

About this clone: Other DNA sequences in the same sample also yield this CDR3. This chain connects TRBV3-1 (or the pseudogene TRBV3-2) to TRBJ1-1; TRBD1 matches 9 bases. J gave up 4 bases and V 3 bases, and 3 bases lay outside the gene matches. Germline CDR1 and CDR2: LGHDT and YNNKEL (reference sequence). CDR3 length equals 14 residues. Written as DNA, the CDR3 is TGTGCCAGCAGCCAGGGACAGGGTAGCACTGAAGCTTTCTTT. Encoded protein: CASSQGQGSTEAFF.

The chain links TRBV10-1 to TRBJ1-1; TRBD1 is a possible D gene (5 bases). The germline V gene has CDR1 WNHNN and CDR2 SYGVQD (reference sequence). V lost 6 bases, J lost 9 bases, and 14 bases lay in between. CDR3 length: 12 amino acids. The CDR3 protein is CASSPGASKAFF. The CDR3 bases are TGCGCCAGCAGCCCCGGGGCCAGTAAAGCTTTCTTT.

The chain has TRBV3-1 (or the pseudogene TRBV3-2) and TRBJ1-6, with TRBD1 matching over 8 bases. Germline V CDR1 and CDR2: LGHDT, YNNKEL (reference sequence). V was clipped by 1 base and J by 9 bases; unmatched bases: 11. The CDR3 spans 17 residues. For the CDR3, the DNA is TGTGCCAGCAGCCAAGGAGAGTTGGACAGGGCCTCTTCACCCCTCCACTTT. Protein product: CASSQGELDRASSPLHF.

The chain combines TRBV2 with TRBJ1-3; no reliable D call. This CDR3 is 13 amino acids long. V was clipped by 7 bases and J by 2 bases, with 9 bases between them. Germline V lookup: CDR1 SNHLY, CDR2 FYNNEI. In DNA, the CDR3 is TGTGCCAGCACCTCGAGAGCTGGAAACACCATATATTTT. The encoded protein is CASTSRAGNTIYF.